This is a list of T cell receptor beta chains from one sample in a study of neoadjuvant nivolumab and ipilimumab in lung cancer. The protocol was immunoSEQ multiplex PCR, while the TCRdb copy is restricted to in-frame clones and leaves out a portion. The sample has roughly 2,300 clones; around four fifths are singletons. Sequencing used adjacent normal lung tissue, obtained after neoadjuvant nivolumab, alone or with ipilimumab, at or shortly before surgery. The receptors here all came from an adult with non-small cell lung cancer. Both conserved end residues are part of each CDR3. Fields, in order: V gene, J gene, D gene, clone size, CDR3 DNA, CDR3 protein. The D gene is left open where the match is weak. Clone size is not always given. Where it is, it says once, few, many or a class for expanded clones.

TRBV9,TRBJ1-2,-,-,TGTGCCAGCAGCCCAGGCTCCCTAATTGGCTACACCTTC,CASSPGSLIGYTF
TRBV30,TRBJ2-2,-,-,TGTGCCTGGAGTCCCCCGGGCAGGGAGACCGGGGAGCTGTTTTTT,CAWSPPGRETGELFF
TRBV4-2,TRBJ1-5,-,-,TGTGCCAGCAGCCAAGGGCGTAGGGCGGGCAATCAGCCCCAGCATTTT,CASSQGRRAGNQPQHF
TRBV6-1,TRBJ1-5,-,-,TGTGCCAGCAGCGCACAGGGCCGTAGCAATCAGCCCCAGCATTTT,CASSAQGRSNQPQHF
TRBV6-6,TRBJ2-5,-,-,TGTGCCAGCAGTTACTCGTTCGACCGCCGGTCCCAGTACTTC,CASSYSFDRRSQYF
TRBV6-6,TRBJ2-2,-,few,TGTGCCAGCGGTCTGAGGCGGGACACCGGGGAGCTGTTTTTT,CASGLRRDTGELFF
TRBV2,TRBJ1-2,TRBD1,-,TGTGCCAGCAGCGCTAACCGGGACAGGGCTAGCTATGGCTACACCTTC,CASSANRDRASYGYTF
TRBV12-5,TRBJ2-1,-,-,TGTGCTAGTGGTGCACAAGGGTCAGGGGGAGGTGAGCAGTTCTTC,CASGAQGSGGGEQFF
TRBV7-8,TRBJ1-5,TRBD1,-,TGTGCCAGCAGCTCCCGGGACAGGGGTTTATGGAATCAGCCCCAGCATTTT,CASSSRDRGLWNQPQHF
TRBV5-8,TRBJ1-2,-,-,TGTGCCAGCAGCCCCCTGAACAGCTATGGCTACACCTTC,CASSPLNSYGYTF
TRBV29-1,TRBJ2-1,TRBD2,-,TGCAGCGTTCCTACTAGCGCTTCCTACAATGAGCAGTTCTTC,CSVPTSASYNEQFF
TRBV6-6,TRBJ2-1,TRBD2,-,TGTGCCAGCAGTTACTACCTAGCGGGAGAGTTGAATGAGCAGTTCTTC,CASSYYLAGELNEQFF
TRBV6-1,TRBJ1-1,TRBD1,-,TGTGCCAGCGAGCGGACAGGGGCTGGCACTGAAGCTTTCTTT,CASERTGAGTEAFF
TRBV28,TRBJ1-1,TRBD1,once,TGTGCCAGCAGTTTCCAAACAGGGGGTTACACTGAAGCTTTCTTT,CASSFQTGGYTEAFF
TRBV30,TRBJ1-4,-,-,TGTGCCTGGAATCAGGGTCTGGGAAAACTGTTTTTT,CAWNQGLGKLFF
TRBV6-1,TRBJ2-2,TRBD2,-,TGTGCCAGCAGTGAGCTAGCGGGAGGTCTGGGGAACACCGGGGAGCTGTTTTTT,CASSELAGGLGNTGELFF
TRBV18,TRBJ2-1,-,-,TGTGCCAGCTCACCAAACGGGTTTGAGCAGTTCTTC,CASSPNGFEQFF
TRBV5-1,TRBJ2-3,-,-,TGCGCCAGCAGCCGTACGTCCGGGGCAGATACGCAGTATTTT,CASSRTSGADTQYF
TRBV6-5,TRBJ2-7,-,few,TGTGCCACAGGGATCTACGAGCAGTACTTC,CATGIYEQYF
TRBV15,TRBJ2-5,-,-,TGTGCCACCTGGCCGGCCGGGACTGGGGAAGAGACCCAGTACTTC,CATWPAGTGEETQYF
TRBV29-1,TRBJ2-5,-,-,TGCAGCGTTGCAGATGATAAGGAGACCCAGTACTTC,CSVADDKETQYF
TRBV2,TRBJ1-2,TRBD1,-,TGTGCCAGCAGTCTAACTAAGGGACAGGGAAGCTATGGCTACACCTTC,CASSLTKGQGSYGYTF
TRBV18,TRBJ1-1,-,-,TGTGCCAGCTCACCCGCTGCTAATGTACAAAGGGTAGTCGGTGAAGCTTTCTTT,CASSPAANVQRVVGEAFF
TRBV4-3,TRBJ1-2,-,-,TGCGCCAGCAGCCGAAACAGGGAGGGCGGCTACACCTTC,CASSRNREGGYTF
TRBV5-1,TRBJ1-5,TRBD1,-,TGCGCCAGCAGCTGGGACAGTAATCAGCCCCAGCATTTT,CASSWDSNQPQHF
TRBV10-1,TRBJ2-5,-,-,TGCGCCAGCAGTGAGCAAATACAAGAGACCCAGTACTTC,CASSEQIQETQYF
TRBV18,TRBJ2-2,-,-,TGTGCCAGCTCACCGATAACGGCGAGGGACACCGGGGAGCTGTTTTTT,CASSPITARDTGELFF
TRBV4-2,TRBJ2-5,-,-,TGTGCCAGCAGTCCCAGGACGGCAGGCCAGACCCAGTACTTC,CASSPRTAGQTQYF
TRBV10-2,TRBJ2-2,TRBD1,-,TGCGCCAGCAGGGACAGGACCGGGGAGCTGTTTTTT,CASRDRTGELFF
TRBV9,TRBJ2-1,TRBD2,-,TGTGCCAGCAGCTATAAGCGGGATGGGGACAATGAGCAGTTCTTC,CASSYKRDGDNEQFF
TRBV28,TRBJ1-1,-,-,TGTGCCAGCAGTTCAGCCGGGACACCGAACACTGAAGCTTTCTTT,CASSSAGTPNTEAFF
TRBV18,TRBJ1-3,-,-,TGTGCCAGCTCACCATCAATCGGTTTCTCTGGAAACACCATATATTTT,CASSPSIGFSGNTIYF
TRBV10-3,TRBJ2-7,TRBD2,-,TGTGCCATCAGCTCCCTAGCGGGAGTATACGAGCAGTACTTC,CAISSLAGVYEQYF
TRBV6-1,TRBJ1-3,-,-,TGTGCCAGCAGTGAAGAGGAGGGGTCCTCTGGAAACACCATATATTTT,CASSEEEGSSGNTIYF
TRBV27,TRBJ2-7,TRBD2,-,TGTGCCAGCCGCCGGGGGGGCTATTCCGGGTACGAGCAGTACTTC,CASRRGGYSGYEQYF
TRBV6-6,TRBJ1-4,-,-,TGTGCCAGCAGTTCAGTACCAACTAATGAAAAACTGTTTTTT,CASSSVPTNEKLFF
TRBV27,TRBJ2-7,-,-,TGTGCCAGCAGCAGCTACGGGGGAAACTCCTACGAGCAGTACTTC,CASSSYGGNSYEQYF
TRBV5-6,TRBJ2-1,TRBD2,-,TGTGCCAGCAGTCTGGGGCTAGCGGGTTTTTATGAGCAGTTCTTC,CASSLGLAGFYEQFF
TRBV7-8,TRBJ1-2,-,-,TGTGCCAGCAGCTTAGTTCGTCGGGGGGATGGCTACACCTTC,CASSLVRRGDGYTF
TRBV28,TRBJ1-5,-,once,TGTGCCAGCAGACCTATGGGCGGGTGGAATCAGCCCCAGCATTTT,CASRPMGGWNQPQHF
TRBV4-2,TRBJ2-3,-,-,TGTGCCAGCAGCCAGGGGGACTCAGATTCAGATACGCAGTATTTT,CASSQGDSDSDTQYF
TRBV27,TRBJ1-1,-,-,TGTGCCAGCAGTCCCCTGAGGACAGTCGGGAACACTGAAGCTTTCTTT,CASSPLRTVGNTEAFF
TRBV10-3,TRBJ2-7,TRBD1,few,TGTGCCACCCGGACAGGGTCGAACGAGCAGTACTTC,CATRTGSNEQYF
TRBV6-4,TRBJ2-1,-,-,TGTGCCAGCAGTGACTCGGGACACTCCTACAATGAGCAGTTCTTC,CASSDSGHSYNEQFF